The 21 T cell receptor beta chains reported below all come from one sample, sequenced in a study of blood T cell repertoires in COVID-19. Only in-frame clones appear in the TCRdb table, and some are missing; sequencing was by immunoSEQ multiplex PCR. The sample consists of 84,000 or so clones, 88% of them appearing once. Input material: peripheral blood. These receptors came from a man aged 65 to 85 with acute or convalescent COVID-19.

CDR3 residues: CASSKGVAGERYNEQFF. The CDR3 DNA sequence: TGCGCCAGCAGCAAAGGAGTAGCGGGAGAGCGGTACAATGAGCAGTTCTTC. The chain couples TRBV4-3 to TRBJ2-1, with 9 positions matching TRBD2. Germline V gives CDR1 LGHNA, CDR2 YSLEER. This CDR3 region has 17 residues. Germline trimming cut 5 bases from V and 4 bases from J; bases unmatched to any gene: 12.

This clone was observed a few times. The CDR3 region is CASSYKRGQGGIYEQYF. CDR3 nucleotides: TGTGCCAGCAGTTACAAGCGCGGGCAGGGGGGTATCTACGAGCAGTACTTC. The gene calls are TRBV6-2 or TRBV6-3 and TRBJ2-7; tentatively, D is TRBD1 (7 bases). This CDR3 region has 17 residues. CDR1 MNHEY and CDR2 SVGEGT come from the germline V gene. Trimming took off 2 bases at V and 3 bases at J, with 20 bases between the two ends.

The chain has TRBV18 and TRBJ1-1; D gene unclear. With 2 bases removed from V and 0 bases from J, the gap between germline ends came to 10 bases. The germline V gene has CDR1 KGHSH and CDR2 LQKENI. The CDR3 runs to 15 residues. The CDR3 sequence: CASSPINTVNTEAFF. The CDR3 DNA reads TGTGCCAGCTCACCAATAAACACAGTGAACACTGAAGCTTTCTTT.

The chain links TRBV30 to TRBJ1-6; 8 bases agree with TRBD1. This CDR3 comprises 17 residues. V shed 1 base, J shed 9 bases, and the junction held 14 bases outside the gene matches. The germline CDR1 and CDR2 sequences are GTSNPN and SVGIG (reference sequence). In nucleotides, the CDR3 is TGTGCCTGGAGTGCTACACCACCGACAGGGGCAGGTTCACCCCTCCACTTT. This sequence encodes CAWSATPPTGAGSPLHF.

The chain is built from TRBV19 and TRBJ2-4; 10 bases match TRBD2. The CDR3 length is 19 residues. V lost 3 bases, J lost 2 bases, and 13 bases stayed unmatched. The germline V gene encodes CDR1 LNHDA and CDR2 SQIVND (reference sequence). As DNA, the CDR3 is TGTGCCAGTAGTATTCGTCGGCTAGCGGGAGCGTTCACCAAAAACATTCAGTACTTC. Amino acid sequence: CASSIRRLAGAFTKNIQYF.

This clone was picked up one time. The chain is built from TRBV6-2 or TRBV6-3 and TRBJ1-3; D is unclear. This CDR3 region has 16 residues. Germline CDR1 is MNHEY and CDR2 is SVGEGT. V was trimmed by 2 bases and J by 3 bases, leaving 14 bases between them. This CDR3 is CASSYGPPGIGNTIYF. The CDR3 DNA is TGTGCCAGCAGTTACGGACCCCCGGGGATTGGAAACACCATATATTTT.

V gene TRBV6-5 combines with J gene TRBJ1-2, with 7 positions matching TRBD1. Germline-derived CDR1 and CDR2 are MNHEY and SVGAGI. The CDR3 consists of 14 residues. Trimming took 7 bases from V and 0 from J; bases not matched to a gene: 5. The CDR3 region is CASTRTGPNYGYTF. For the CDR3, the DNA is TGTGCCAGCACCAGGACAGGCCCTAACTATGGCTACACCTTC.

This clone is a singleton in its sample. The rearrangement joins TRBV7-2 to TRBJ2-3; 15 nucleotides align to TRBD2. There are 16 residues in the CDR3. The V gene's germline CDR1 is SGHTA and CDR2 FQGNSA. J was trimmed by 7 bases and V by 0 bases; bases with no gene match: 2. The CDR3 DNA is TGTGCCAGCAGCTTAGCAGGGACTAGCGGGAGGTATACGCAGTATTTT. Translating it yields CASSLAGTSGRYTQYF.

The chain carries TRBV27 and TRBJ2-1; 10 bases match TRBD2. Per the germline V gene, CDR1 is MNHEY and CDR2 is SMNVEV (reference sequence). The V gene end was trimmed by 4 bases and the J gene end by 6 bases; junction bases not matched to a gene: 15. The CDR3 has 18 residues. CDR3: CASSSLLAGAHRGNEQFF. The CDR3 bases are TGTGCCAGCAGTTCTCTCCTAGCGGGGGCCCACCGTGGCAATGAGCAGTTCTTC.

The chain joins TRBV5-4 to TRBJ1-4; TRBD1 might be the D (6 bases). Trimming pared 4 bases from V and 5 bases from J, leaving 12 bases between. This CDR3 contains 14 residues. Per germline, CDR1 SGHNT and CDR2 YYREEE (reference sequence). The CDR3 spells CASSPEGQNEKLFF. The CDR3 DNA reads as TGTGCCAGCAGCCCGGAAGGACAGAATGAAAAACTGTTTTTT.

V gene TRBV27 combines with J gene TRBJ2-7; 7 bases agree with TRBD2. With 6 bases clipped from V and 2 bases from J, the junction kept 7 bases outside the gene matches. The CDR3 runs to 14 residues. The germline V gene has CDR1 MNHEY and CDR2 SMNVEV (reference sequence). The DNA for the CDR3 is TGTGCCAGCAGATCCGGACTAGGAACCTACGAGCAGTACTTC. Translation gives CASRSGLGTYEQYF.

This clone came up once. The CDR3 loop is CASSQRDRGSEQYF. CDR3 nucleotides: TGCGCCAGCAGCCAACGGGACAGGGGAAGCGAGCAGTACTTC. This rearrangement joins TRBV4-1 to TRBJ2-7; 10 positions agree with TRBD1. The V gene end was trimmed by 2 bases and the J gene end by 6 bases; junction bases not matched to a gene: 4. This CDR3 has 14 residues. Germline V gene data show CDR1 as MGHRA and CDR2 as YSYEKL.

Notes on this clone: The sample carries other DNA sequences with the same CDR3. This rearrangement joins TRBV2 to TRBJ1-6; 7 bases align to TRBD1. Germline values: CDR1 SNHLY, CDR2 FYNNEI. Losses at the gene ends were 1 base for V and 9 bases for J; bases not matched to a gene: 3. The CDR3 extends over 14 amino acids. In nucleotides, the CDR3 is TGTGCCAGCAGTGAAGGGACAGGCCTTTCACCCCTCCACTTT. Translating gives CASSEGTGLSPLHF. The complete variable domain, with remaining parts taken from reference TRBV2 and TRBJ1-6, reads EPEVTQTPSHQVTQMGQEVILRCVPISNHLYFYWYRQILGQKVEFLVSFYNNEISEKSEIFDDQFSVERPDGSNFTLKIRSTKLEDSAMYFCASSEGTGLSPLHFGNGTRLTVT.

The chain couples TRBV5-1 to TRBJ1-3, with unresolved D. CDR1 is SGHRS, CDR2 YFSETQ, per germline. With 0 bases removed from V and 0 bases from J, the gap between germline ends came to 13 bases. This CDR3 is 17 amino acids long. In nucleotides, the CDR3 is TGCGCCAGCAGCTTGGCAGGAGGCAGCACCTCTGGAAACACCATATATTTT. Amino acid sequence: CASSLAGGSTSGNTIYF.

The V gene is TRBV30, the J gene TRBJ1-1; D unclear. V was cut by 2 bases and J by 4 bases, with 8 bases left in between. The CDR3 is made up of 12 amino acids. The germline V gene has CDR1 GTSNPN and CDR2 SVGIG (reference sequence). CDR3 protein: CAWSRELTEAFF. The CDR3 DNA reads as TGTGCCTGGAGTCGGGAACTCACTGAAGCTTTCTTT.

The chain joins TRBV29-1 to TRBJ2-7, with 9 positions matching TRBD2. This CDR3 is 12 amino acids long. The trim removed 6 bases at V and 3 bases at J, leaving 3 bases unmatched. Germline CDR1 is SQVTM and CDR2 is ANQGSEA. CDR3 bases: TGCAGCGTAATAGCGGGAGTCTACGAGCAGTACTTC. Amino acids: CSVIAGVYEQYF.

This chain links TRBV4-3 with TRBJ2-3; D may be TRBD1 (6 bases). The germline V gene encodes CDR1 LGHNA and CDR2 YSLEER. The CDR3 spans 18 residues. Trimming took 0 bases from V and 6 from J, leaving 22 bases between them. The CDR3 DNA reads TGCGCCAGCAGCCAAGAGGGGGCAGGGGCATCCCTCTCGGATACGCAGTATTTT. This codes for CASSQEGAGASLSDTQYF.

The chain has TRBV23-1 and TRBJ2-7; 11 bases map to TRBD1. TRBV23-1 is annotated as an ORF whose role is uncertain. The CDR3 totals 15 residues. With 3 bases clipped from V and 4 bases from J, the junction kept 5 bases outside the gene matches. DNA of the CDR3: TGCGCCAGCAGTCAGAGGACAGGGGGCGTTTACGAGCAGTACTTC. Protein: CASSQRTGGVYEQYF.

The chain carries TRBV5-1 and TRBJ1-1; 11 bases are shared with TRBD1. Unmatched junction bases numbered 10, after V lost 0 bases and J lost 6 bases. This CDR3 spans 17 amino acids. Germline CDR1 SGHRS, CDR2 YFSETQ. The CDR3 DNA reads as TGCGCCAGCAGCTTGGAGGGGACAGGGGGTCCGATCTCTGAAGCTTTCTTT. Protein: CASSLEGTGGPISEAFF. The variable domain in full, with the rest retrieved from reference TRBV5-1 and TRBJ1-1, is KAGVTQTPRYLIKTRGQQVTLSCSPISGHRSVSWYQQTPGQGLQFLFEYFSETQRNKGNFPGRFSGRQFSNSRSEMNVSTLELGDSALYLCASSLEGTGGPISEAFFGQGTRLTVV.

The genes are TRBV6-6 and TRBJ2-4, with 8 bases aligning to TRBD1. Germline CDR1 and CDR2: MNHNY and SVGAGI (reference sequence). CDR3 size: 14 residues. Germline trimming cut 5 bases from V and 5 bases from J; bases unmatched to any gene: 5. CDR3 in DNA: TGTGCCAGCAGTCCAGGGGGCATGGAAAACATTCAGTACTTC. It encodes CASSPGGMENIQYF.

The V gene is TRBV6-5, the J gene TRBJ2-7; 8 bases align to TRBD1. The CDR3 has 13 residues. V shed 9 bases and J 2 bases; nucleotides not matched to a gene: 6. From germline, CDR1 is MNHEY and CDR2 SVGAGI. The CDR3 sequence is CASRQGSTYEQYF. The CDR3 bases are TGTGCCAGTAGACAGGGGAGCACCTACGAGCAGTACTTC.